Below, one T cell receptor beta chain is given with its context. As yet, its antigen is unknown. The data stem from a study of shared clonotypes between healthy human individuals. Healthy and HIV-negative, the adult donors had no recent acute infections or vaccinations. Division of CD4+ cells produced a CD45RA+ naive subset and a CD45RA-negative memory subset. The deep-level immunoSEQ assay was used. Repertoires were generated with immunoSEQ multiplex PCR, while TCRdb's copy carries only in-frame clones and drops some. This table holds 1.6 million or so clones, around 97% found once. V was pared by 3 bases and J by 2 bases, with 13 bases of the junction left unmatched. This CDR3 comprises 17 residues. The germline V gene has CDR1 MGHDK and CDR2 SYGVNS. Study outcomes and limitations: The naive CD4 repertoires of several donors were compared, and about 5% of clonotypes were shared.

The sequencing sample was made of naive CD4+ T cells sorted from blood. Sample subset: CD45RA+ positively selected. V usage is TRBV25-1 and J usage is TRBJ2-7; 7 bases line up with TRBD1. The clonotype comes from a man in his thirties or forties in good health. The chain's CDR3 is CASSDPWDGTATYEQYF. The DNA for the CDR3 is TGTGCCAGCAGTGACCCCTGGGACGGGACAGCAACCTACGAGCAGTACTTC.